The clone carrying this T cell receptor beta chain was counted ten times or more. Its antigen is still unknown. V lost 3 bases to trimming and J lost 0 bases, with 12 bases between them. The V gene's germline CDR1 is SGHNT and CDR2 YENEEA. The CDR3 is 15 amino acids. Noted treatment: randomized to nivolumab then ipilimumab (arm A) or the reverse (arm B). Clones were read by immunoSEQ multiplex PCR, and TCRdb kept only the in-frame ones, dropping some. Of some 9,600 clones listed, around 24% are singletons. This specimen comes from a study of sequential checkpoint blockade in melanoma. The wider study: DNA from 70 to 95 pretreatment tumor samples underwent TCRβ immunosequencing.

Study-wide findings and caveats: Patients with week-13 increases in T-cell fraction and clonality benefited about 30 times more often.

The TCR sequence derives from a human donor with melanoma. The V call is TRBV11-3, the J call TRBJ2-7; D not certain. Specimen: tumor tissue (inferred from file names), collected from a patient given nivolumab and ipilimumab in sequence. In DNA form, the CDR3 reads TGTGCCAGCAGCTTGTATGGATTTGACTCCTACGAGCAGTACTTC. Protein: CASSLYGFDSYEQYF.